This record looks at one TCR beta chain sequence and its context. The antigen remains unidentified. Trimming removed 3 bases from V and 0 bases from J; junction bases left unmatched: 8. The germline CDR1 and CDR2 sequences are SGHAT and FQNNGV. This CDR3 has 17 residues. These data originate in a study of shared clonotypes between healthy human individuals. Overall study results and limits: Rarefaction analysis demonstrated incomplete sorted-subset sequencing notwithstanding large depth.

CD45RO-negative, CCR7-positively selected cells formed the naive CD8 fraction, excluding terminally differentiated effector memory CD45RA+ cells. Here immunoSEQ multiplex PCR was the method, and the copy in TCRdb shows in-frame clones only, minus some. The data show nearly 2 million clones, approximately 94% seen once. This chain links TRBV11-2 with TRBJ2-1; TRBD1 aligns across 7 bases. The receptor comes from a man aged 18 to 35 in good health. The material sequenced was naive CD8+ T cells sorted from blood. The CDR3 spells CASSFAPTGSSYNEQFF. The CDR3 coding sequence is TGTGCCAGCAGCTTTGCCCCGACAGGGAGCTCCTACAATGAGCAGTTCTTC.